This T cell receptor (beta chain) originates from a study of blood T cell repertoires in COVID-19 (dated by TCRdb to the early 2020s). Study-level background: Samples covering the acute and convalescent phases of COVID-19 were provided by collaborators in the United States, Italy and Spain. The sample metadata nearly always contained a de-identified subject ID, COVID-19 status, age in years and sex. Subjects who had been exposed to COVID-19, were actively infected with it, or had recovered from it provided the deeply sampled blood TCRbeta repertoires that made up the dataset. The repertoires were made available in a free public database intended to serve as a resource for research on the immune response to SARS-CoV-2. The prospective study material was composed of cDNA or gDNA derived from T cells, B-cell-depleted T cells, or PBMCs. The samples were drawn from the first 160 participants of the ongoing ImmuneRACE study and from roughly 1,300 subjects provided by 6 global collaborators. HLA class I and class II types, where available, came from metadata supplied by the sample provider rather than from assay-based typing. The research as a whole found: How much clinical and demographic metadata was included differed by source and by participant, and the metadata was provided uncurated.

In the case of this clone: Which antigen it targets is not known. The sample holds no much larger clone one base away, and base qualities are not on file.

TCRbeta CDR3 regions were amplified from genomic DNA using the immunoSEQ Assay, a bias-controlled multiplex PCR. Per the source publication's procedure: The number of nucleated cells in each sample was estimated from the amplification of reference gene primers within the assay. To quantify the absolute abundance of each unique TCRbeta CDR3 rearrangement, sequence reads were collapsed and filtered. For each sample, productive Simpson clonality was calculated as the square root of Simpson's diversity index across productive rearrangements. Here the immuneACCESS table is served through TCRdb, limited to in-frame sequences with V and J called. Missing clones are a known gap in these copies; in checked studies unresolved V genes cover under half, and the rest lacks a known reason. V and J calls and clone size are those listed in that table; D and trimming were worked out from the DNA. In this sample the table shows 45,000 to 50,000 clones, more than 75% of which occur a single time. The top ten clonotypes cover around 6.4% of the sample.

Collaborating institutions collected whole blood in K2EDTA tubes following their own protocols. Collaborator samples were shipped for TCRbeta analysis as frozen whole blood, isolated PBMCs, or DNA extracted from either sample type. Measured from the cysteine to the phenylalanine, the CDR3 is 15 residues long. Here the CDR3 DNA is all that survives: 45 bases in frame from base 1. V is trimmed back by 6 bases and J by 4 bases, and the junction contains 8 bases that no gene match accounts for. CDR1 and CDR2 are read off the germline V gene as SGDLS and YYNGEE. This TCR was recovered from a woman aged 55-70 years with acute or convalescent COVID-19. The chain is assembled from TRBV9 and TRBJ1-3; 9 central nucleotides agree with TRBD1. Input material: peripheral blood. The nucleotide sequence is TGTGCCAGCACTAGACAGGGGGTTATGGGAAACACCATATATTTT. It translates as CASTRQGVMGNTIYF.